Each of the 30 T cell receptor beta chains below was sequenced from the same sample in a study of blood T cell repertoires in COVID-19. Assay used: immunoSEQ multiplex PCR; TCRdb lists only in-frame clones, some missing. The sample consists of 140,000 or so clones, 80% to 90% of them appearing once. Source material: PBMCs or T cells enriched from blood (not recorded which). These receptors originate from a man aged 60 to 75 who had recovered from COVID-19.

This clone occurred once. V and J are TRBV9 and TRBJ2-3; 12 positions match TRBD2. CDR1 and CDR2 from the germline V gene are SGDLS and YYNGEE. With 2 bases clipped from V and 5 bases from J, the junction kept 12 bases outside the gene matches. The CDR3 consists of 18 residues. The CDR3 is CASSVTSGRPEGIDTQYF. CDR3 DNA: TGTGCCAGCAGCGTCACTAGCGGGAGGCCCGAAGGGATAGATACGCAGTATTTT.

J is TRBJ2-3 and V is TRBV11-3, with TRBD2 matching over 8 bases. Germline loops: CDR1 SGHNT, CDR2 YENEEA. The CDR3 length is 15 residues. With V trimmed by 5 bases and J by 3 bases, 7 bases remained unmatched. The CDR3 DNA sequence: TGTGCCAGCAGCAACAGCGGGAGAGGGACAGATACGCAGTATTTT. Its protein is CASSNSGRGTDTQYF. Full variable domain (outside the CDR3, taken from reference TRBV11-3 and TRBJ2-3): EAGVVQSPRYKIIEKKQPVAFWCNPISGHNTLYWYLQNLGQGPELLIRYENEEAVDDSQLPKDRFSAERLKGVDSTLKIQPAELGDSAVYLCASSNSGRGTDTQYFGPGTRLTVL.

For this clone: Other DNA variants within this sample encode the same CDR3. This rearrangement joins TRBV28 to TRBJ1-2; TRBD1 matches 9 bases. This CDR3 has 13 amino acids. Per germline, CDR1 MDHEN and CDR2 SYDVKM. With 3 bases clipped from V and 5 bases from J, the junction kept 1 base outside the gene matches. The CDR3 loop is CASSLGTGYGYTF. CDR3 sequence (DNA): TGTGCCAGCAGTTTGGGGACAGGGTATGGCTACACCTTC.

This rearrangement joins TRBV3-1 (or the pseudogene TRBV3-2) to TRBJ2-3; 10 bases map to TRBD2. Germline assignment: CDR1 LGHDT and CDR2 YNNKEL (reference sequence). Losses at the gene ends were 3 bases for V and 9 bases for J; bases not matched to a gene: 18. CDR3 length: 18 residues. The CDR3 sequence: CASSHPGVGLAGAATQYF. The CDR3, as DNA: TGTGCCAGCAGCCATCCCGGGGTAGGGCTAGCGGGAGCGGCGACGCAGTATTTT.

V and J are TRBV4-1 and TRBJ1-4, with a weak D call TRBD1 (6 bases). V shed 1 base and J shed 8 bases, with 14 bases lying between them. This CDR3 is built from 15 residues. CDR1 is MGHRA, CDR2 YSYEKL, per germline. The CDR3 sequence is CASSQGVSGAEKLFF. The CDR3 nucleotides are TGCGCCAGCAGCCAAGGTGTCTCAGGGGCCGAAAAACTGTTTTTT.

V and J are TRBV4-1 and TRBJ2-2, with TRBD2 matching over 11 bases. CDR1 is MGHRA and CDR2 is YSYEKL in the germline V gene. Trimming cost V 0 bases and J 6 bases; bases outside gene matches: 3. This CDR3 has 16 residues. This CDR3 reads CASSQELLAGAGELFF. DNA of the CDR3: TGCGCCAGCAGCCAAGAGTTACTAGCGGGAGCCGGGGAGCTGTTTTTT.

The gene calls are TRBV28 and TRBJ2-1, with 14 nucleotides matching TRBD2. Germline lookup yields CDR1 MDHEN and CDR2 SYDVKM. J lost 7 bases, V lost 2 bases, and 7 bases had no gene match. The CDR3 has 17 amino acids. CDR3 nucleotide sequence: TGTGCCAGCAGTTTAATTGGGACTAGCGGGAGTTGGAATGAGCAGTTCTTC. It translates to CASSLIGTSGSWNEQFF.

This chain connects TRBV5-4 to TRBJ1-3; 7 bases fit TRBD1. The V and J ends lost 0 bases and 0 bases, in that order; junction bases with no gene match: 12. The CDR3 runs 19 residues. Germline CDR1 is SGHNT and CDR2 is YYREEE (reference sequence). The CDR3: CASSLGQGGRAASGNTIYF. The CDR3 DNA reads as TGTGCCAGCAGCTTGGGGCAGGGGGGCCGGGCAGCCTCTGGAAACACCATATATTTT. The complete variable domain, with remaining parts taken from reference TRBV5-4 and TRBJ1-3, reads ETGVTQSPTHLIKTRGQQVTLRCSSQSGHNTVSWYQQALGQGPQFIFQYYREEENGRGNFPPRFSGLQFPNYSSELNVNALELDDSALYLCASSLGQGGRAASGNTIYFGEGSWLTVV.

The chain combines TRBV3-1 (or the pseudogene TRBV3-2) with TRBJ2-5; TRBD2 matches at 7 bases. V trimming: 8 bases; J trimming: 4 bases; junction bases outside the gene matches: 16. The CDR3 has 16 residues. Germline V gene lookup returns CDR1 LGHDT and CDR2 YNNKEL (reference sequence). CDR3 region: CASLKSGLGSGETQYF. The CDR3 nucleotides are TGTGCCAGCCTTAAATCAGGACTAGGAAGTGGAGAGACCCAGTACTTC.

The chain recombines TRBV3-1 (or the pseudogene TRBV3-2) with TRBJ1-2; 7 nucleotides match TRBD1. J gave up 8 bases and V 3 bases, and 6 bases lay outside the gene matches. CDR3 length: 13 amino acids. In germline, CDR1 is LGHDT, CDR2 YNNKEL (reference sequence). CDR3 protein: CASSQGQLRGYTF. CDR3 sequence (DNA): TGTGCCAGCAGCCAGGGACAGCTAAGGGGCTACACCTTC.

The gene calls are TRBV7-2 and TRBJ2-1, with D perhaps TRBD2 (6 bases). Trimming pared 5 bases from V and 1 base from J, leaving 12 bases between. Germline CDR1 is SGHTA and CDR2 is FQGNSA. CDR3 length equals 15 residues. CDR3 in amino acids: CASSPGTASYNEQFF. The CDR3 DNA reads as TGTGCCAGCAGCCCCGGGACTGCGTCCTACAATGAGCAGTTCTTC.

This clone has a handful of counts. CDR3 sequence reads: CASSLTRGGTEAFF. CDR3 nucleotides: TGTGCCAGCAGCTTAACCCGAGGCGGCACTGAAGCTTTCTTT. The rearrangement links TRBV7-3 to TRBJ1-1; D remains unclear. Germline V gene data show CDR1 as SGHTA and CDR2 as FQGTGA. V lost 0 bases to trimming and J lost 4 bases, with 9 bases between them. CDR3 length: 14 residues.

The V call is TRBV5-1, the J call TRBJ1-4, with 7 bases matching TRBD1. The CDR3 loop spans 16 amino acids. The V segment lost 4 bases and the J segment 3 bases; nucleotides outside the gene matches: 9. Per the germline V gene, CDR1 is SGHRS and CDR2 is YFSETQ. CDR3 bases: TGCGCCAGCAGCCCAGCACTGACAGGGTCTAATGAAAAACTGTTTTTT. This gives the protein CASSPALTGSNEKLFF.

As concerns this clone: Other DNA sequences in this specimen translate into the identical CDR3. The chain combines TRBV10-1 with TRBJ2-7; D remains ambiguous. V was cut by 2 bases and J by 4 bases, with 6 bases left in between. This CDR3 has 12 amino acids. From germline, CDR1 is WNHNN and CDR2 SYGVQD (reference sequence). CDR3 residues: CASSEPGYEQYF. For the CDR3, the DNA is TGCGCCAGCAGTGAGCCGGGTTACGAGCAGTACTTC.

V and J are TRBV28 and TRBJ2-3; D might be TRBD1 (6 bases). This CDR3 spans 12 amino acids. V was trimmed by 5 bases and J by 6 bases, leaving 9 bases between them. In germline, CDR1 is MDHEN, CDR2 SYDVKM. The DNA for the CDR3 is TGTGCCAGCAGTACAGGGATGGATACGCAGTATTTT. As protein: CASSTGMDTQYF.

The chain links TRBV2 to TRBJ2-5, with D perhaps matching TRBD1 (5 bases). The length of the CDR3 is 14 residues. Germline CDR1 and CDR2: SNHLY and FYNNEI. V was trimmed by 4 bases and J by 4 bases, leaving 13 bases between them. The DNA of the CDR3 is TGTGCCAGCAGTGTGGGCAGGGCGACAGAGACCCAGTACTTC. It encodes CASSVGRATETQYF.

This clone has a single count. The V and J genes are TRBV5-1 and TRBJ1-6; 8 bases agree with TRBD1. After removal of 4 bases from V and 5 bases from J, the junction contained 5 bases not matched to a gene. This CDR3 spans 15 amino acids. Looked up from germline, CDR1 is SGHRS and CDR2 is YFSETQ. This CDR3 is CASSEETGDNSPLHF. The DNA of the CDR3 is TGCGCCAGCAGCGAAGAGACAGGGGATAATTCACCCCTCCACTTT. The variable domain in full, completed from reference TRBV5-1 and TRBJ1-6, reads KAGVTQTPRYLIKTRGQQVTLSCSPISGHRSVSWYQQTPGQGLQFLFEYFSETQRNKGNFPGRFSGRQFSNSRSEMNVSTLELGDSALYLCASSEETGDNSPLHFGNGTRLTVT.

The chain carries TRBV5-1 and TRBJ2-7; D may be TRBD2 (5 bases). Trimming left V 2 bases short and J 5 bases short, with 14 bases between. The CDR3 spans 14 residues. Germline V gene data show CDR1 as SGHRS and CDR2 as YFSETQ. DNA for the CDR3: TGCGCCAGCAGCTTTCTCGTCTTGGGAGACGAGCAGTACTTC. This codes for CASSFLVLGDEQYF.

This chain joins TRBV28 and TRBJ2-4, with D possibly being TRBD2 (5 bases). This CDR3 spans 12 amino acids. Germline CDR1 and CDR2: MDHEN and SYDVKM. Trimming took off 6 bases at V and 8 bases at J, with 11 bases between the two ends. DNA for the CDR3: TGTGCCAGCAGCTATTCCGGGGACATTCAGTACTTC. It translates to CASSYSGDIQYF.

J is TRBJ1-2 and V is TRBV28; TRBD1 might be the D (5 bases). Germline V gene sequence: CDR1 MDHEN, CDR2 SYDVKM. CDR3 size: 16 residues. The ends were cut back, 5 bases at V and 1 base at J, with 17 bases in the middle. The CDR3 DNA follows: TGTGCCAGCAGTACCCCAGGGAGGGGACTTAACTATGGCTACACCTTC. Protein sequence: CASSTPGRGLNYGYTF.

The V and J genes are TRBV18 and TRBJ2-3; possibly TRBD1 for D (6 bases). Germline CDR1 is KGHSH and CDR2 is LQKENI. V was trimmed by 0 bases and J by 0 bases, leaving 10 bases between them. This CDR3 has 16 amino acids. CDR3 amino acids: CASSPPRTGSTDTQYF. The CDR3 nucleotides read TGTGCCAGCTCACCACCTCGAACAGGGAGCACAGATACGCAGTATTTT.

This clone was recorded a few times. This chain connects TRBV27 to TRBJ1-1; 9 bases map to TRBD1. V lost 5 bases, J lost 7 bases, and 8 bases stayed unmatched. The CDR3 length is 14 residues. Per the germline V gene, CDR1 is MNHEY and CDR2 is SMNVEV (reference sequence). CDR3 sequence reads: CASSQKDRGGEAFF. The DNA for the CDR3 is TGTGCCAGCAGTCAGAAGGACAGGGGCGGTGAAGCTTTCTTT.

The chain carries TRBV6-6 and TRBJ2-1; no firm D call. This CDR3 has 14 residues. Looked up from germline, CDR1 is MNHNY and CDR2 is SVGAGI (reference sequence). Trimming pared 6 bases from V and 5 bases from J, leaving 14 bases between. The CDR3 here is CASRSSSLHNEQFF. In DNA, the CDR3 is TGTGCCAGCAGATCCTCTAGTCTCCACAATGAGCAGTTCTTC.

The gene calls are TRBV7-3 and TRBJ2-2; D might be TRBD2 (7 bases). This CDR3 has 15 amino acids. Germline V gives CDR1 SGHTA, CDR2 FQGTGA. V lost 5 bases and J lost 3, with 13 bases in between. The CDR3 protein is CASSVGRGYTGELFF. For the CDR3, the DNA is TGTGCCAGCAGCGTGGGGAGGGGGTACACCGGGGAGCTGTTTTTT.

In this sample, this clone turned up once. This chain uses TRBV7-6 with TRBJ2-3; 11 nucleotides align to TRBD2. Per germline, CDR1 SGHVS and CDR2 FNYEAQ. CDR3 size: 15 residues. V shed 2 bases, J shed 4 bases, and the junction held 2 bases outside the gene matches. The CDR3 is CASSLLAGGADTQYF. CDR3 DNA sequence: TGTGCCAGCAGCTTATTAGCGGGAGGGGCAGATACGCAGTATTTT.

This chain uses TRBV7-5 with TRBJ2-7; the D call in the table, TRBD2, was not verified against the DNA. TRBV7-5 is annotated as a pseudogene. The CDR3 length is 17 residues. The DNA for the CDR3 is TGTGCCAGAAAGCGCTCACAGCCTAGCGGGAGAGTCCACGAGCAGTACTTC. It specifies CARKRSQPSGRVHEQYF.

This clone was recorded a few times. The chain joins TRBV28 to TRBJ1-2; D unresolved. Trimming stripped 6 bases from V and 8 bases from J, with 13 bases between. Germline CDR1 and CDR2: MDHEN and SYDVKM. The CDR3 spans 12 residues. The CDR3 DNA follows: TGTGCCAGCAGCACCGGGAGTCACGGCTACACCTTC. Amino acids: CASSTGSHGYTF.

The chain carries TRBV4-2 and TRBJ2-1; TRBD2 matches 12 bases. This CDR3 is 17 amino acids long. Germline V lookup: CDR1 LGHNA, CDR2 YNFKEQ. The J segment lost 0 bases and the V segment lost 1 base, leaving 1 base of the junction unmatched. The CDR3 nucleotides read TGTGCCAGCAGCCAAGGGACTAGCGGGGACTCCTACAATGAGCAGTTCTTC. Its translation: CASSQGTSGDSYNEQFF.

The rearrangement uses TRBV6-4 and TRBJ2-7; 10 bases fit TRBD2. Germline V gene sequence: CDR1 MRHNA, CDR2 SNTAGT. The CDR3 sequence is 15 residues long. With 4 bases clipped from V and 1 base from J, the junction kept 4 bases outside the gene matches. In nucleotides, the CDR3 is TGTGCCAGCAGTGCCCTAGCGGGGGTATCCTACGAGCAGTACTTC. Amino acids: CASSALAGVSYEQYF.

V is TRBV27 and J is TRBJ2-5, with 7 bases matching TRBD2. V was pared by 6 bases and J by 2 bases, with 9 bases of the junction left unmatched. The CDR3 loop spans 15 amino acids. CDR1 and CDR2 (germline): MNHEY, SMNVEV (reference sequence). CDR3 amino acids: CASRRESAPQETQYF. CDR3 DNA: TGTGCCAGCAGGCGGGAGTCAGCCCCACAAGAGACCCAGTACTTC.